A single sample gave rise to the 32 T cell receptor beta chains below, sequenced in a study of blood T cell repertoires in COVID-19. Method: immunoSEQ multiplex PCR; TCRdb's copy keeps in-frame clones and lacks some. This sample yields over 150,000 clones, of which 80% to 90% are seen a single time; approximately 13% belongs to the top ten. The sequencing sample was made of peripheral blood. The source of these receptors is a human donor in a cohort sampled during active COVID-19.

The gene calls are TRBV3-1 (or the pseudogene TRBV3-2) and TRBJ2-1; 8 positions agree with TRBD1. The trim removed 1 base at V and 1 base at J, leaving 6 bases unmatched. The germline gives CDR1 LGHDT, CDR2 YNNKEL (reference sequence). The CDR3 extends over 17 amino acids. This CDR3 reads CASSQVMRQGSYNEQFF. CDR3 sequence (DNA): TGTGCCAGCAGCCAAGTGATGAGACAGGGGTCCTACAATGAGCAGTTCTTC.

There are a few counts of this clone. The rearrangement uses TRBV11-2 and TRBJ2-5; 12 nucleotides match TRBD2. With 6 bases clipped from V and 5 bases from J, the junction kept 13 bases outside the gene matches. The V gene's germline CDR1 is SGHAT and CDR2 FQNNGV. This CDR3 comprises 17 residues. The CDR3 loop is CASRLTSSTSGSETQYF. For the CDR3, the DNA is TGTGCCAGCAGGCTTACCTCCTCGACTAGCGGGAGCGAGACCCAGTACTTC.

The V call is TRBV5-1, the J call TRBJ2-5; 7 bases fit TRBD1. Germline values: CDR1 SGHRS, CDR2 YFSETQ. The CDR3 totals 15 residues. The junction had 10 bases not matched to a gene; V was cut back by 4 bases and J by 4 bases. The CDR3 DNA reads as TGCGCCAGCAGCCGACCAGGGACAGAGCGAGAGACCCAGTACTTC. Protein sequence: CASSRPGTERETQYF.

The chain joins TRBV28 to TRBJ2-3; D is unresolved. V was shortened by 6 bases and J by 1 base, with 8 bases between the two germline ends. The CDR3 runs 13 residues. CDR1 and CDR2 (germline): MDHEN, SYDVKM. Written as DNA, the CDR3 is TGTGCCAGCAGAAACTTGGGCACAGATACGCAGTATTTT. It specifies CASRNLGTDTQYF.

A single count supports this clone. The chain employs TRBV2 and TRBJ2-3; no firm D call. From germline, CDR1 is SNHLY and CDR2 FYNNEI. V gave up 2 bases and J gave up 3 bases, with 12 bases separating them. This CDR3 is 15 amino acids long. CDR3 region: CASSEYTAATDTQYF. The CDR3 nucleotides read TGTGCCAGCAGTGAATACACAGCAGCTACAGATACGCAGTATTTT.

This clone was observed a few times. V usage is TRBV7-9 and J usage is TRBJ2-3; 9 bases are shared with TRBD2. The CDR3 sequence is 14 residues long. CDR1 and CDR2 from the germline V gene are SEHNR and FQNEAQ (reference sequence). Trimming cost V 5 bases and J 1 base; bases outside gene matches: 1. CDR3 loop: CASSPSGGTDTQYF. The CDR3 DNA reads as TGTGCCAGCAGCCCTAGCGGGGGCACAGATACGCAGTATTTT.

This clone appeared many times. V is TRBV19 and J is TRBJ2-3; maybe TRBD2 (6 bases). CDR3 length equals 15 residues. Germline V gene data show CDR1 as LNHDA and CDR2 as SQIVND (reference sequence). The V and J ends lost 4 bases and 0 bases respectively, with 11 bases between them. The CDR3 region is CASSTSGYSTDTQYF. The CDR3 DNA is TGTGCCAGTAGTACCAGCGGGTATAGCACAGATACGCAGTATTTT.

The CDR3 sequence: CASRTQGATNEKLFF. The DNA for the CDR3 is TGTGCCAGCAGGACACAGGGTGCAACTAATGAAAAACTGTTTTTT. V is TRBV6-6 and J is TRBJ1-4, with D perhaps matching TRBD1 (6 bases). V dropped 6 bases and J dropped 0 bases, with 11 bases sitting between them. CDR1 is MNHNY, CDR2 SVGAGI, per germline (reference sequence). The CDR3 length is 15 residues.

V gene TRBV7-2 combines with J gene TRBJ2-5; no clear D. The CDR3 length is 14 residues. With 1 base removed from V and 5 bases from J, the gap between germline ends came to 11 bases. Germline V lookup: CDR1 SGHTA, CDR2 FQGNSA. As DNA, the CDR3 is TGTGCCAGCAGCTTAGTCGGAGTTAGGGAGACCCAGTACTTC. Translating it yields CASSLVGVRETQYF.

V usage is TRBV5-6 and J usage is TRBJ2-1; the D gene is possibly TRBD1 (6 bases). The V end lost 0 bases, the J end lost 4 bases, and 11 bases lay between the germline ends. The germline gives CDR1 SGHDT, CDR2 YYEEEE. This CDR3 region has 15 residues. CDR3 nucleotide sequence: TGTGCCAGCAGCTTGGTGCAGGGGTTATACAATGAGCAGTTCTTC. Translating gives CASSLVQGLYNEQFF.

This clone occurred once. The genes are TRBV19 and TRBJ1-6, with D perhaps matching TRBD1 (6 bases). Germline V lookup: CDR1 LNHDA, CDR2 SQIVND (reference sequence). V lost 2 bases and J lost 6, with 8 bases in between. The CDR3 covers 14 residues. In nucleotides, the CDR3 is TGTGCCAGTAGTATACTGGACAGTAATTCACCCCTCCACTTT. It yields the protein CASSILDSNSPLHF.

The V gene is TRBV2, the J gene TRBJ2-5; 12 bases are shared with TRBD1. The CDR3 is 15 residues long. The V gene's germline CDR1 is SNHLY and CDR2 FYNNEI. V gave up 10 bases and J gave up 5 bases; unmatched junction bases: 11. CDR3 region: CANSRDRGRGETQYF. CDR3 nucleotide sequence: TGTGCCAACTCCCGGGACAGGGGGCGCGGGGAGACCCAGTACTTC.

In DNA, the CDR3 is TGCGCCAGCAGCTGGCCCGGGACTAGCGGAAACAATGAGCAGTTCTTC. It translates to CASSWPGTSGNNEQFF. The chain carries TRBV5-1 and TRBJ2-1, with 11 positions matching TRBD2. The CDR3 spans 16 residues. The germline V gene has CDR1 SGHRS and CDR2 YFSETQ. The junction had 7 bases not matched to a gene; V was cut back by 3 bases and J by 5 bases.

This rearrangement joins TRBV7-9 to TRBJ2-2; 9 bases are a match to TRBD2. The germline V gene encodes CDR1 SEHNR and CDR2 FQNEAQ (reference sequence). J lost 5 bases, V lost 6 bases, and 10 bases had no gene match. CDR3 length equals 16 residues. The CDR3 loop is CASSPVGLARTGELFF. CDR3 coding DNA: TGTGCCAGCAGTCCGGTGGGACTAGCTCGGACCGGGGAGCTGTTTTTT.

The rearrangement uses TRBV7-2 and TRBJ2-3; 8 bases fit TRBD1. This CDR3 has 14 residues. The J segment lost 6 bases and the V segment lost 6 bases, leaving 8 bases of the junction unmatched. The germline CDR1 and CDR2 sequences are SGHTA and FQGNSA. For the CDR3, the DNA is TGTGCCAGCAGTTTCGACAGGGGATCGGATACGCAGTATTTT. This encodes CASSFDRGSDTQYF.

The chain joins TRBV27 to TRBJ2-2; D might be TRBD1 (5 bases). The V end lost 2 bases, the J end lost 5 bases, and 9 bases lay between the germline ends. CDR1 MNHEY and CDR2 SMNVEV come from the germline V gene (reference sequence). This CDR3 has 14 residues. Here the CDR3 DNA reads TGTGCCAGCAGTTTAGGGGCGCGGACCGGGGAGCTGTTTTTT. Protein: CASSLGARTGELFF.

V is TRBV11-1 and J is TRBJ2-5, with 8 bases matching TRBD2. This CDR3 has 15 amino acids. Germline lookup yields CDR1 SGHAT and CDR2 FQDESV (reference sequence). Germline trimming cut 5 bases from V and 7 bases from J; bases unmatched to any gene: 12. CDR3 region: CASSPEQREYGTQYF. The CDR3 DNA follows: TGTGCCAGCAGCCCGGAGCAGCGGGAGTATGGGACCCAGTACTTC.

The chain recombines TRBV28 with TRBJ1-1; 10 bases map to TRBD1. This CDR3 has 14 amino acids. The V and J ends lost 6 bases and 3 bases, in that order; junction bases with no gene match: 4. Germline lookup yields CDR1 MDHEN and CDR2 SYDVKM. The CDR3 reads CASSTGQGDTEAFF. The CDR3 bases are TGTGCCAGCAGCACAGGACAGGGGGACACTGAAGCTTTCTTT.

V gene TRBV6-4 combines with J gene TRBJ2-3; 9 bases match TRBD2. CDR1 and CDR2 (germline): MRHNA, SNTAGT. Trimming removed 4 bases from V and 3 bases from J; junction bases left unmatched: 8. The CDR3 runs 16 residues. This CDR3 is CASSGSAGGPTDTQYF. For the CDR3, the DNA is TGTGCCAGCAGTGGATCGGCGGGAGGGCCTACAGATACGCAGTATTTT.

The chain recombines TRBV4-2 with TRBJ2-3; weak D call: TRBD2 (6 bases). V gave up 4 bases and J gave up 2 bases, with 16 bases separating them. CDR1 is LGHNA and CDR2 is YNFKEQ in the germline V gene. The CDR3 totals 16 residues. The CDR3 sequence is CASSPLDWRVTDTQYF. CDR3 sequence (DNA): TGTGCCAGCAGCCCACTGGACTGGAGGGTCACAGATACGCAGTATTTT.

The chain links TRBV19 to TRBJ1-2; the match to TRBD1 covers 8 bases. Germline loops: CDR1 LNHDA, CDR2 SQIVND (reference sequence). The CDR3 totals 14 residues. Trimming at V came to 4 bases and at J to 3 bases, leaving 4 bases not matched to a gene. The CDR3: CASSTGQVYYGYTF. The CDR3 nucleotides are TGTGCCAGTAGTACGGGACAGGTTTACTATGGCTACACCTTC. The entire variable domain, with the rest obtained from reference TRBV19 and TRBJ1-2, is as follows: DGGITQSPKYLFRKEGQNVTLSCEQNLNHDAMYWYRQDPGQGLRLIYYSQIVNDFQKGDIAEGYSVSREKKESFPLTVTSAQKNPTAFYLCASSTGQVYYGYTFGSGTRLTVV.

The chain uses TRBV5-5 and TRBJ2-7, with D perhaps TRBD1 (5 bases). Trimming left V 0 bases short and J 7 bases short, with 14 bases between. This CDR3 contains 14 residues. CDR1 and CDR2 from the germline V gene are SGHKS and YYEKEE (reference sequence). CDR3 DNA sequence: TGTGCCAGCAGCTTGGCGACAGTCCTTAGGGAGCAGTACTTC. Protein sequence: CASSLATVLREQYF. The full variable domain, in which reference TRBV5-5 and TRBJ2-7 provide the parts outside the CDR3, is DAGVTQSPTHLIKTRGQQVTLRCSPISGHKSVSWYQQVLGQGPQFIFQYYEKEERGRGNFPDRFSARQFPNYSSELNVNALLLGDSALYLCASSLATVLREQYFGPGTRLTVT.

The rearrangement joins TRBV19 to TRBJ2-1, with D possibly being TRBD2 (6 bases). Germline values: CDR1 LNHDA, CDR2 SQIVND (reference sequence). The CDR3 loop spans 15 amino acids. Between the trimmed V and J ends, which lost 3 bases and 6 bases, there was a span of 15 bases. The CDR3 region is CASSITSSPRNEQFF. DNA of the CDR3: TGTGCCAGTAGTATTACTAGCTCCCCCCGCAATGAGCAGTTCTTC.

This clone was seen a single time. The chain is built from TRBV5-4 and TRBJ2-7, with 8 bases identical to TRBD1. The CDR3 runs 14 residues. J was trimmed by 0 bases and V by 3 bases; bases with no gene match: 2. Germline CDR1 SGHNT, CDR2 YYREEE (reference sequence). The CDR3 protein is CASSSDRGSYEQYF. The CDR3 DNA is TGTGCCAGCAGCTCTGACAGGGGCTCCTACGAGCAGTACTTC.

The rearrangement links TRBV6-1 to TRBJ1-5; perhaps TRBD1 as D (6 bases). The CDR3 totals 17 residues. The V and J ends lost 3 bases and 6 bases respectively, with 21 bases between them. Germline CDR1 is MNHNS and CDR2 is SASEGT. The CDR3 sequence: CASSDYPRGGRSQPQHF. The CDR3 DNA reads TGTGCCAGCAGTGACTACCCTAGGGGGGGTCGGAGTCAGCCCCAGCATTTT.

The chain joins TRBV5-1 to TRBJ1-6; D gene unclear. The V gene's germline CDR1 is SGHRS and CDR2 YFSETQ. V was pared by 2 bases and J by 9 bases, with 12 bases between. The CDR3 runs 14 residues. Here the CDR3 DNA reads TGCGCCAGCAGCTTAGGAGAGACGGGTTCACCCCTCCACTTT. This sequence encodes CASSLGETGSPLHF.

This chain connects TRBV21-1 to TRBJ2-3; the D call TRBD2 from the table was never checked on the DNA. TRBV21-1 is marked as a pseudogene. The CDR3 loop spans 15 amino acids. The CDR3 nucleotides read TGTGCCAGCAGCAAATTGACGGGGAGCACAGATACGCAGTATTTT. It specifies CASSKLTGSTDTQYF.

CDR3 protein: CASSLVQGGLETQYF. For the CDR3, the DNA is TGTGCCAGCTCACTAGTCCAGGGAGGATTGGAGACCCAGTACTTC. V is TRBV18 and J is TRBJ2-5; tentative D call: TRBD2 (6 bases). From germline, CDR1 is KGHSH and CDR2 LQKENI. There are 15 residues in the CDR3. V was pared by 4 bases and J by 5 bases, with 17 bases between.

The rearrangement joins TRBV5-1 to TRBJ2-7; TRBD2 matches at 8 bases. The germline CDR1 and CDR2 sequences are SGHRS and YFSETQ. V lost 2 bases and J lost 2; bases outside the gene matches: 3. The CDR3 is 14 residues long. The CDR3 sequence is CASSLLAEAYEQYF. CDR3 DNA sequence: TGCGCCAGCAGCTTACTAGCGGAGGCCTACGAGCAGTACTTC.

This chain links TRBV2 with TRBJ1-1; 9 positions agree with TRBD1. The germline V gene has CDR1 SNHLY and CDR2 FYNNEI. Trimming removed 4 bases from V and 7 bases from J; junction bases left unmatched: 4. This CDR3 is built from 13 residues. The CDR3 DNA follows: TGTGCCAGCAGTGGAGGGACAGGGAATGAAGCTTTCTTT. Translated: CASSGGTGNEAFF.

The CDR3 DNA follows: TGTGCCAGCAGCTTGCTAGCGGGAGGCTCCTACGAGCAGTACTTC. This gives the protein CASSLLAGGSYEQYF. V gene TRBV5-4 combines with J gene TRBJ2-7, with TRBD2 matching over 11 bases. Germline V gene sequence: CDR1 SGHNT, CDR2 YYREEE (reference sequence). CDR3 length equals 15 residues. Unmatched junction bases numbered 0, after V lost 1 base and J lost 0 bases. Looking up the rest from reference TRBV5-4 and TRBJ2-7 gives the full variable domain: ETGVTQSPTHLIKTRGQQVTLRCSSQSGHNTVSWYQQALGQGPQFIFQYYREEENGRGNFPPRFSGLQFPNYSSELNVNALELDDSALYLCASSLLAGGSYEQYFGPGTRLTVT.

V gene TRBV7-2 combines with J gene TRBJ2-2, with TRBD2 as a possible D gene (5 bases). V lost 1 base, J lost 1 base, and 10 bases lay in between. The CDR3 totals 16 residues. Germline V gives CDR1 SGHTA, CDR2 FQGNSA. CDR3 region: CASSLGGFENTGELFF. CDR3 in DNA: TGTGCCAGCAGCTTAGGAGGGTTCGAGAACACCGGGGAGCTGTTTTTT.